The 2 T cell receptor beta chains given below trace back to one sample, sequenced in a study of CD8+CD57+ T cells in acquired aplastic anemia. Genomic DNA served as template for TCR beta VDJ and CDR3 profiling. MiXCR was run by TCRdb on the reads, yielding one entry per CDR3 protein. The sample contains 95,000 to 150,000 distinct CDR3 sequences, about 40% of which appear only once. In patients chosen for sequencing, flow cytometry had shown CD8+CD57+ cell expansion. Sample: sorted CD4+, CD8+, or CD8+CD57+ T cells (not recorded which) from PBMCs. These receptors all stem from a human donor with aplastic anemia.

The V and J genes are TRBV7-9 and TRBJ1-6, with a tentative D call TRBD1 (5 bases). V was pared by 6 bases and J by 10 bases, with 13 bases between. CDR3 length equals 13 residues. Germline CDR1 SEHNR, CDR2 FQNEAQ (reference sequence). The CDR3 loop reads CASSFQGRSPLHF. The DNA for the CDR3 is TGTGCCAGCAGTTTTCAGGGTCGCTCACCCCTCCACTTT.

Notes on this clonotype: One base away lies a much larger clone, so this may be a sequencing read error. V is TRBV6-5 and J is TRBJ1-1; the D is unclear. The CDR3 is 16 residues long. Trimming shortened V by 0 bases and J by 2 bases, and 13 bases separated the two germline ends. Germline V CDR1 and CDR2: MNHEY, SVGAGI. The CDR3 region is CASSYSRSGTNTEAFF. The CDR3 DNA is TGTGCCAGCAGTTACTCGAGGTCCGGTACTAACACTGAAGCTTTCTTT.